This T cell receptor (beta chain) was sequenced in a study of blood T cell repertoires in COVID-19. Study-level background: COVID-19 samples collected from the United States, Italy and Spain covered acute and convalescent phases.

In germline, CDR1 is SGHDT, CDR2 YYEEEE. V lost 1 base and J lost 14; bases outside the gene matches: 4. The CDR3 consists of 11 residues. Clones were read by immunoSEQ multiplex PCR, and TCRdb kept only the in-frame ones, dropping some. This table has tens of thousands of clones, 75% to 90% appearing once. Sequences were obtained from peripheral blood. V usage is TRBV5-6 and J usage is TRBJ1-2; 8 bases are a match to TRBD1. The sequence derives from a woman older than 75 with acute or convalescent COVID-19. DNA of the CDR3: TGTGCCAGCAGCTTGCGGACAGGGAAGACCTTC. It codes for CASSLRTGKTF. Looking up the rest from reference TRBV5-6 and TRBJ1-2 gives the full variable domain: DAGVTQSPTHLIKTRGQQVTLRCSPKSGHDTVSWYQQALGQGPQFIFQYYEEEERQRGNFPDRFSGHQFPNYSSELNVNALLLGDSALYLCASSLRTGKTFGSGTRLTVV.